This T cell receptor beta chain was found in a study of blood T cell repertoires in COVID-19. Everyone who took part was 18 to 89 years old, and they came from 24 US areas. Cohorts were determined from participant-reported clinical history. In this sample, this clone turned up once. Source study methods: The authors estimated nucleated cell counts from reference gene primer amplification. The assay was immunoSEQ multiplex PCR, and TCRdb's table has in-frame clones only and misses some. Clone size and the V and J calls come from that table; the DNA yielded D and trimming. The sample has about 320,000 clones, roughly 86% seen once. The CDR3 totals 15 residues. CDR1 and CDR2 (germline): SGHRS, YFSETQ. Trimming left V 0 bases short and J 4 bases short, with 13 bases between.

Sequenced material: PBMCs or T cells enriched from blood (not recorded which). The clonotype comes from a woman aged 18-35 years who had recovered from COVID-19. V is TRBV5-1 and J is TRBJ2-5, with D perhaps TRBD2 (5 bases). CDR3 residues: CASSLGPGLGETQYF. The CDR3 region has the DNA TGCGCCAGCAGCTTGGGACCGGGGTTGGGAGAGACCCAGTACTTC.